The present T cell receptor (beta chain) was sequenced within a study of beta chain features in type 1 diabetes. Study summary: Taken together, all samples contributed approximately 110 million examined sorted cells.

General study results and limits: High-TCR-expressing cells could be over-represented by cDNA sequencing. Across patients, naive, central memory and Treg TCRB repertoires exhibited apparently greater similarity than was observed across healthy donors. For Type 1 diabetes patients, all four CD4+ subsets carried TCRB CDR3s that were moderately but significantly shorter.

Expressed TCRB transcripts were sequenced because the isolated RNA had all been reverse transcribed beforehand. Using immunoSEQ multiplex PCR, the repertoire was profiled, and TCRdb retains in-frame clones only, with some absent. The sample consists of about 160,000 clones, approximately 10% of them appearing once. The sample holds a few counts of this clone. Its antigen is as yet unknown. By way of CD45RO/CCR7/CD25/CD127/CD95/CD27, the CD4+ regulatory, stem cell-like memory, central memory and naive cells were sorted. In germline, CDR1 is SGHTA, CDR2 FQGNSA. The CDR3 contains 15 residues. Trimming removed 5 bases from V and 2 bases from J; junction bases left unmatched: 7.

The rearrangement joins TRBV7-2 to TRBJ2-7; 9 bases align to TRBD2. The TCR was taken from a man under 40 with type 1 diabetes. The sequencing input was central memory CD4+ T cells from blood. CDR3 amino acids: CASSHQTSGPYEQYF. In nucleotides, the CDR3 is TGTGCCAGCAGCCATCAAACTAGCGGGCCCTACGAGCAGTACTTC.